This TCR beta chain was identified during a study of T-cell memory formation after mild COVID-19. Each CDR3 protein is one row after TCRdb ran MiXCR on the 5' RACE reads. The sample lists roughly 350,000 distinct CDR3 sequences, under 30% seen once, with about 14% in the top ten. This clonotype was observed a handful of times. Source material: PBMCs or a T cell subset sorted from them (not recorded which). The sequence was collected from an adult woman who had mild COVID-19 (a few samples of this study predate the infection). Cell type and time point are not known.

The CDR3 spells CASSTDTGRGLYGYTF. The CDR3 DNA reads TGTGCCAGCAGCACGGATACAGGAAGGGGCCTCTATGGCTACACCTTC. The chain employs TRBV7-9 and TRBJ1-2; weak D call: TRBD1 (5 bases). V was shortened by 5 bases and J by 4 bases, with 20 bases between the two germline ends. Germline-derived CDR1 and CDR2 are SEHNR and FQNEAQ (reference sequence). This CDR3 region has 16 residues.